Below, one T cell receptor (beta chain) is given with its context. The antigen is unknown. Every patient had mismatch repair deficiency by PCR or immunohistochemistry. Three pembrolizumab responders had their TCRs sequenced. Measured with immunoSEQ multiplex PCR; TCRdb has only the in-frame clones, and not every one. The table has about 100,000 clones, under 90% seen once. CDR1 SGHVS and CDR2 FNYEAQ come from the germline V gene. The CDR3 is made up of 18 amino acids. V lost 0 bases and J 4 bases, leaving 18 bases between the germline ends. These data belong to a study of PD-1 blockade in mismatch repair-deficient tumors. Study-level background: All were previously treated, progressing patients with around eleven mismatch repair-deficient cancer types.

The study, taken as a whole, reports: Tumor-resident clones, often undetectable pretreatment in blood, expanded then contracted after pembrolizumab.

The chain links TRBV7-6 to TRBJ2-2; TRBD2 is a possible D gene (7 bases). This receptor was taken from an adult with mismatch repair-deficient cancer. Sequenced here: peripheral blood, sampled 30 to 36 weeks after starting pembrolizumab. In DNA form, the CDR3 reads TGTGCCAGCAGCTTAGCGCTAGGGGGGGAGTTCGGCACCGGGGAGCTGTTTTTT. Its protein product is CASSLALGGEFGTGELFF.